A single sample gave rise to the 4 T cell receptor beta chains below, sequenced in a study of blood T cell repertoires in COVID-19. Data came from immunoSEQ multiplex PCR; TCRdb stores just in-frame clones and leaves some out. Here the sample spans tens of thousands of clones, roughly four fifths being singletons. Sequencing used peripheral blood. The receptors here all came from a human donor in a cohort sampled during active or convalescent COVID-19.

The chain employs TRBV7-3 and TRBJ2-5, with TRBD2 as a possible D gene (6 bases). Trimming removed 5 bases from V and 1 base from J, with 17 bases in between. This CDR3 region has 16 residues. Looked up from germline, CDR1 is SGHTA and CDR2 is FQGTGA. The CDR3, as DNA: TGTGCCAGCAGCCGTTCAGGCGGGGTCCCCCAAGAGACCCAGTACTTC. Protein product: CASSRSGGVPQETQYF.

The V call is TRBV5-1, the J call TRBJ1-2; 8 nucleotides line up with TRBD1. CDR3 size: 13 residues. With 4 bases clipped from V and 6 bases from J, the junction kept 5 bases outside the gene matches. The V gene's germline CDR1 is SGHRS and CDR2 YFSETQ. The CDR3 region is CASSRGQGNGYTF. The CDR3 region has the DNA TGCGCCAGCAGCCGCGGACAGGGCAATGGCTACACCTTC.

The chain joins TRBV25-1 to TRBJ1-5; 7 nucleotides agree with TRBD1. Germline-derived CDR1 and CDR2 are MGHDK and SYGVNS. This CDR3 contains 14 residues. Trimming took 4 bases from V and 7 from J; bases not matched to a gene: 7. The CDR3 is CASSVEGAGQPQHF. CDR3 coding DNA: TGTGCCAGCAGTGTCGAGGGGGCCGGACAGCCCCAGCATTTT. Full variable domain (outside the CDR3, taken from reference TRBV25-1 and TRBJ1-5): EADIYQTPRYLVIGTGKKITLECSQTMGHDKMYWYQQDPGMELHLIHYSYGVNSTEKGDLSSESTVSRIRTEHFPLTLESARPSHTSQYLCASSVEGAGQPQHFGDGTRLSIL.

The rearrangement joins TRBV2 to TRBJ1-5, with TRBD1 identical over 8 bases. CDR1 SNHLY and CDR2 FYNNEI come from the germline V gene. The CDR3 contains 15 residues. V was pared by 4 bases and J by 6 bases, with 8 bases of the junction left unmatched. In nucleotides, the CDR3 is TGTGCCAGCAGTGCAGATCGGACAGGGCCTCAGCCCCAGCATTTT. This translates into CASSADRTGPQPQHF.